The 19 T cell receptor beta chains presented below share a single source sample, sequenced in a study of blood T cell repertoires in COVID-19. Repertoires were generated with immunoSEQ multiplex PCR, while TCRdb's copy carries only in-frame clones and drops some. The sample carries about 69,000 clones, 65% to 90% recorded once. Sequenced input: peripheral blood. The receptors were sampled from a man of 80 years or more with acute or convalescent COVID-19.

J is TRBJ2-1 and V is TRBV6-5; D is perhaps TRBD2 (5 bases). The CDR3 is 13 residues long. V was clipped by 2 bases and J by 6 bases, with 8 bases between them. Germline V gene sequence: CDR1 MNHEY, CDR2 SVGAGI. CDR3 in DNA: TGTGCCAGCAGTTACGCTAGCTCCAATGAGCAGTTCTTC. Translating gives CASSYASSNEQFF.

V and J are TRBV6-2 or TRBV6-3 and TRBJ2-2; maybe TRBD1 (6 bases). Trimming removed 4 bases from V and 0 bases from J, with 9 bases in between. Germline values: CDR1 MNHEY, CDR2 SVGEGT. The CDR3 is made up of 15 amino acids. The CDR3 DNA sequence: TGTGCCAGCAGTTCGGGACACACGAACACCGGGGAGCTGTTTTTT. Amino acids: CASSSGHTNTGELFF.

The chain recombines TRBV21-1 with TRBJ2-5; the table gives TRBD1 as D, unverified against the DNA. TRBV21-1 is a documented pseudogene. This CDR3 is 16 amino acids long. The CDR3 DNA is TGTGCCAGCAGCAAAAGGGGGTCGGCAGACCAAGAGACCCAGTACTTC. It yields the protein CASSKRGSADQETQYF.

The DNA for the CDR3 is TGTGCCAGCAGCGTAGTGGCGACGGGTGGCTACACCTTC. Translating gives CASSVVATGGYTF. The chain employs TRBV9 and TRBJ1-2; no definite D call. V lost 0 bases to trimming and J lost 7 bases, with 10 bases between them. Germline CDR1 SGDLS, CDR2 YYNGEE. This CDR3 has 13 residues.

The V call is TRBV19, the J call TRBJ1-3, with D possibly being TRBD1 (6 bases). Trimming removed 6 bases from V and 6 bases from J, with 15 bases in between. The V gene's germline CDR1 is LNHDA and CDR2 SQIVND (reference sequence). CDR3 size: 14 residues. The chain's CDR3 is CASSLEQGINTIYF. DNA for the CDR3: TGTGCCAGTAGCCTCGAACAGGGAATAAACACCATATATTTT.

In nucleotides, the CDR3 is TGCGCCAGCACCCGGGACCCCGGGGGGGATACGCAGTATTTT. Protein sequence: CASTRDPGGDTQYF. V usage is TRBV5-1 and J usage is TRBJ2-3; 7 nucleotides agree with TRBD2. The CDR3 totals 14 residues. The trim removed 6 bases at V and 6 bases at J, leaving 10 bases unmatched. The germline gives CDR1 SGHRS, CDR2 YFSETQ.

The rearrangement links TRBV6-6 to TRBJ2-3; perhaps TRBD2 as D (6 bases). V lost 6 bases and J lost 2, with 12 bases in between. The germline V gene encodes CDR1 MNHNY and CDR2 SVGAGI (reference sequence). The length of the CDR3 is 14 residues. This CDR3 reads CASREGPSTDTQYF. The CDR3 DNA reads TGTGCCAGCAGGGAGGGTCCATCCACAGATACGCAGTATTTT.

This chain joins TRBV11-2 and TRBJ2-1; TRBD2 agrees at 7 bases. V shed 7 bases and J 1 base; nucleotides not matched to a gene: 4. This CDR3 has 14 residues. Germline V gene data show CDR1 as SGHAT and CDR2 as FQNNGV. The CDR3 DNA sequence: TGTGCCAGCAAACGGGGGGATTCCTACAATGAGCAGTTCTTC. Its protein is CASKRGDSYNEQFF.

The genes are TRBV6-5 and TRBJ1-2; 7 nucleotides agree with TRBD1. V shed 4 bases, J shed 8 bases, and the junction held 16 bases outside the gene matches. The CDR3 extends over 16 amino acids. CDR1 is MNHEY, CDR2 SVGAGI, per germline. This CDR3 is CASSLFTGAFRRGYTF. DNA for the CDR3: TGTGCCAGCAGTTTATTTACAGGGGCTTTTCGTAGGGGCTACACCTTC.

The CDR3 here is CASSLQIRSYEQYF. In nucleotides, the CDR3 is TGTGCCAGCAGCTTACAGATCCGCTCCTACGAGCAGTACTTC. The genes are TRBV7-2 and TRBJ2-7; no reliable D call. V was trimmed by 2 bases and J by 0 bases, leaving 8 bases between them. Per the germline V gene, CDR1 is SGHTA and CDR2 is FQGNSA. The CDR3 consists of 14 residues. Supplemented by reference TRBV7-2 and TRBJ2-7, the full variable domain reads GAGVSQSPSNKVTEKGKDVELRCDPISGHTALYWYRQSLGQGLEFLIYFQGNSAPDKSGLPSDRFSAERTGGSVSTLTIQRTQQEDSAVYLCASSLQIRSYEQYFGPGTRLTVT.

This chain links TRBV3-1 (or the pseudogene TRBV3-2) with TRBJ1-6; tentative D call: TRBD1 (5 bases). The V end lost 0 bases, the J end lost 6 bases, and 15 bases lay between the germline ends. This CDR3 comprises 17 residues. Germline V gives CDR1 LGHDT, CDR2 YNNKEL (reference sequence). CDR3 in amino acids: CASSQEGGTPSNSPLHF. CDR3 nucleotide sequence: TGTGCCAGCAGCCAAGAGGGGGGGACGCCCAGTAATTCACCCCTCCACTTT.

V and J are TRBV13 and TRBJ2-5; D is possibly TRBD2 (5 bases). The CDR3 is made up of 13 amino acids. Germline V gene lookup returns CDR1 PRHDT and CDR2 FYEKMQ (reference sequence). The ends were cut back, 5 bases at V and 2 bases at J, with 9 bases in the middle. The CDR3 DNA sequence: TGTGCCAGCAGCCACGGGGATCAAGAGACCCAGTACTTC. Residues: CASSHGDQETQYF.

In its sample, this clone was seen once. The V and J genes are TRBV28 and TRBJ1-6; D uncertain. V was shortened by 3 bases and J by 11 bases, with 11 bases between the two germline ends. Germline-derived CDR1 and CDR2 are MDHEN and SYDVKM. The CDR3 loop spans 13 amino acids. CDR3 nucleotides: TGTGCCAGCAGTTTGGAGGGAAGGACACCCCTCCACTTT. This gives the protein CASSLEGRTPLHF.

The CDR3 region is CAWSLERRQPQHF. The CDR3 DNA reads TGTGCCTGGAGCTTGGAGAGACGGCAGCCCCAGCATTTT. The chain links TRBV30 to TRBJ1-5; no clear D. This CDR3 region has 13 residues. The V gene lost 3 bases and the J gene lost 7 bases, with 13 bases spanning the gap. Germline-derived CDR1 and CDR2 are GTSNPN and SVGIG (reference sequence).

This clone was seen a few times. The chain links TRBV28 to TRBJ1-4; D is uncertain. Germline-derived CDR1 and CDR2 are MDHEN and SYDVKM. Trimming pared 9 bases from V and 0 bases from J, leaving 11 bases between. The CDR3 has 14 residues. The CDR3: CASGAFSTNEKLFF. The CDR3, as DNA: TGTGCCAGTGGAGCTTTCTCAACTAATGAAAAACTGTTTTTT.

Only a few counts were recorded for this clone. The rearrangement links TRBV4-2 to TRBJ1-2, with D possibly being TRBD1 (6 bases). The CDR3 loop spans 15 amino acids. The V gene lost 0 bases and the J gene lost 3 bases, with 11 bases spanning the gap. Germline V gives CDR1 LGHNA, CDR2 YNFKEQ. CDR3 sequence reads: CASSQEAGGDYGYTF. The CDR3 DNA is TGTGCCAGCAGCCAAGAGGCGGGGGGCGACTATGGCTACACCTTC.

The chain links TRBV12-5 to TRBJ2-2; 7 nucleotides line up with TRBD2. This CDR3 has 19 residues. CDR1 is LGHNT and CDR2 is FRNRAP in the germline V gene. The V gene end was trimmed by 2 bases and the J gene end by 1 base; junction bases not matched to a gene: 13. The CDR3 bases are TGTGCTAGTGGTTTGACCCGACTAGCAGGAGGGAGGAACACCGGGGAGCTGTTTTTT. Translated: CASGLTRLAGGRNTGELFF.

V and J are TRBV19 and TRBJ2-4, with 8 bases matching TRBD2. The CDR3 spans 15 residues. The germline V gene encodes CDR1 LNHDA and CDR2 SQIVND (reference sequence). After removal of 5 bases from V and 8 bases from J, the junction contained 11 bases not matched to a gene. The CDR3 nucleotides are TGTGCCAGTAGTGTACTAGCGGTGGGTCGAGACATTCAGTACTTC. It encodes CASSVLAVGRDIQYF.

The chain is built from TRBV14 and TRBJ1-2; D ambiguous. The germline gives CDR1 SGHDN, CDR2 FVKESK. V was cut by 0 bases and J by 1 base, with 12 bases left in between. The CDR3 extends over 16 amino acids. CDR3 sequence reads: CASSQEWPTSNYGYTF. In nucleotides, the CDR3 is TGTGCCAGCAGCCAAGAATGGCCGACAAGTAACTATGGCTACACCTTC.